This entry concerns a single T cell receptor beta chain. Antigen specificity is unknown. This record comes from a study of tumor-infiltrating lymphocytes in localized non-small cell lung cancer. As for the study in general: The cohort mixed smokers and never-smokers, several histologies, and some post-neoadjuvant-chemotherapy samples. Tumor tissue and non-adjacent uninvolved lung came from each patient. Study-level points and caveats: No T-cell fraction difference was seen between IM1 and IM2 tumors.

V lost 2 bases, J lost 0 bases, and 5 bases lay in between. The CDR3 totals 13 residues. Germline V CDR1 and CDR2: MNHEY, SMNVEV (reference sequence). Profiling relied on immunoSEQ multiplex PCR, and the TCRdb table lists in-frame clones only, not all of them. The profile shows tens of thousands of clones, just under 70% of them singletons. The chain joins TRBV27 to TRBJ2-7; D is unresolved. The clonotype originates from a human donor with non-small cell lung cancer. Material for sequencing was lung tumor tissue. This CDR3 reads CASSLGFSYEQYF. The CDR3, as DNA: TGTGCCAGCAGTTTAGGGTTCTCCTACGAGCAGTACTTC.